The T cell receptor beta chain described here comes from a study of regulatory T cells in long-lasting Graves disease. Study observations and caveats: The TCR repertoire of persistent Graves' patients was less diverse than that of newly diagnosed ones. What was studied was peripheral blood only, and not thyroid tissue. There was favoring of TRBV28, TRBJ1-2 and TRBJ2-5 in persistent disease.

Arm-PCR of CDR3 regions with iRepertoire HTBI primers generated TCR beta libraries. TCRdb reanalysed the multiplex PCR reads using MiXCR and keeps one entry per CDR3 protein. The sample carries under 700,000 distinct CDR3 sequences, about 16% recorded once. As for time point: newly diagnosed GD, antithyroid drugs for less than 3 months. The authors made the TCR library using RNA they extracted from PBMCs. On this clonotype itself: What it binds is not known.

The CDR3 has 16 residues. The germline CDR1 and CDR2 sequences are SNHLY and FYNNEI. Germline trimming cut 2 bases from V and 2 bases from J; bases unmatched to any gene: 4. This sample was also put to use in a study of T cells in Graves' hyperthyroidism and ophthalmopathy.

The TCR was taken from a woman aged 35-65 years with Graves disease. The V call is TRBV2, the J call TRBJ2-3; TRBD2 agrees at 10 bases. The sample here was peripheral blood mononuclear cells (PBMCs), taken at new diagnosis, from a patient treated with antithyroid drugs. CDR3 bases: TGTGCCAGCAGTGAATATAGCGGGGGGTACACAGATACGCAGTATTTT. It codes for CASSEYSGGYTDTQYF.